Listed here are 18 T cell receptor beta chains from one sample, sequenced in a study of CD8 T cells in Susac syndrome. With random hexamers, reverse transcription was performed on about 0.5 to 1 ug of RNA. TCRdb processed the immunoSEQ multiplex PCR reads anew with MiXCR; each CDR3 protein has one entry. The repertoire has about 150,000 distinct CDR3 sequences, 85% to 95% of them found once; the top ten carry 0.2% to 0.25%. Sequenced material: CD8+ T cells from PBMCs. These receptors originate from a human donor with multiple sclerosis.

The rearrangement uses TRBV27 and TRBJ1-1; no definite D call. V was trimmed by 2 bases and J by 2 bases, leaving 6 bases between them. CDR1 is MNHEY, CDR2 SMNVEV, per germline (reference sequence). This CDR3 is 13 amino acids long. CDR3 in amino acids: CASSLEANTEAFF. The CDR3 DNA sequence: TGTGCCAGCAGTTTAGAGGCTAACACTGAAGCTTTCTTT.

CDR3 loop: CATPGTGPYEQYF. For the CDR3, the DNA is TGTGCCACCCCCGGGACTGGCCCCTACGAGCAGTACTTC. The chain uses TRBV15 and TRBJ2-7; weak D call: TRBD2 (6 bases). V lost 8 bases, J lost 2 bases, and 13 bases lay in between. Per the germline V gene, CDR1 is LNHNV and CDR2 is YYDKDF (reference sequence). The CDR3 totals 13 residues.

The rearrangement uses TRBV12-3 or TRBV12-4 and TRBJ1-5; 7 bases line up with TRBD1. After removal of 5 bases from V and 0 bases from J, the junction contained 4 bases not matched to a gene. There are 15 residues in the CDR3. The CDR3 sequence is CASSRGTDSNQPQHF. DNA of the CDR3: TGTGCCAGCAGTCGCGGGACAGATAGCAATCAGCCCCAGCATTTT.

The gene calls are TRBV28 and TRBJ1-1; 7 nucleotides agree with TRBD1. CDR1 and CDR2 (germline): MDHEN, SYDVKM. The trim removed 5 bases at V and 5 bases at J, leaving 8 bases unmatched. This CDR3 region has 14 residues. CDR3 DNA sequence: TGTGCCAGCAGTACAGGGGAGGATAGAACTGAAGCTTTCTTT. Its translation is CASSTGEDRTEAFF. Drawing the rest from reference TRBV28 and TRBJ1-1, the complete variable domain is DVKVTQSSRYLVKRTGEKVFLECVQDMDHENMFWYRQDPGLGLRLIYFSYDVKMKEKGDIPEGYSVSREKKERFSLILESASTNQTSMYLCASSTGEDRTEAFFGQGTRLTVV.

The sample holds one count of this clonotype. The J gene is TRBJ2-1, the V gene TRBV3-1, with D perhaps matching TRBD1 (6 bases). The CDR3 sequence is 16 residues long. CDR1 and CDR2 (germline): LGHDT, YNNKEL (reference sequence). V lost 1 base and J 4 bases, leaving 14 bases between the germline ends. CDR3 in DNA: TGTGCCAGCAGCCAAGTCAGGGACACACTATACAATGAGCAGTTCTTC. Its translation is CASSQVRDTLYNEQFF.

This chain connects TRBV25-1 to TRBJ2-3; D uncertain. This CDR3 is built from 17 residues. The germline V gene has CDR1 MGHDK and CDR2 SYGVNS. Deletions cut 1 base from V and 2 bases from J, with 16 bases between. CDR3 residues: CASSESSYPPPTDTQYF. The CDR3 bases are TGTGCCAGCAGTGAATCCTCGTATCCACCTCCCACAGATACGCAGTATTTT.

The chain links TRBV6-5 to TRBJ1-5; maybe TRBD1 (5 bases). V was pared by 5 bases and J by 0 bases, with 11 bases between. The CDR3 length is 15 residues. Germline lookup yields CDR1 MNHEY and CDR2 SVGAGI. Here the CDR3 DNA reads TGTGCCAGCAGTCGGGACCTAAATAGCAATCAGCCCCAGCATTTT. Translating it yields CASSRDLNSNQPQHF.

In DNA form, the CDR3 reads TGTGCCTGGAGTGTACGGATCGGGCCTCCCGGCTATGGCTACACCTTC. Translation gives CAWSVRIGPPGYGYTF. The rearrangement links TRBV30 to TRBJ1-2; D not resolved. Germline assignment: CDR1 GTSNPN and CDR2 SVGIG (reference sequence). Trimming left V 0 bases short and J 4 bases short, with 18 bases between. CDR3 length: 16 amino acids.

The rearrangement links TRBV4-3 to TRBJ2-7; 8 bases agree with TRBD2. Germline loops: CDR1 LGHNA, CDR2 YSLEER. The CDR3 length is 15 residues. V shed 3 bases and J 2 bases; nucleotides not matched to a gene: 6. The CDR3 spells CASSQLQGLAYEQYF. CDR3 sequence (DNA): TGCGCCAGCAGCCAGCTCCAGGGACTAGCCTACGAGCAGTACTTC.

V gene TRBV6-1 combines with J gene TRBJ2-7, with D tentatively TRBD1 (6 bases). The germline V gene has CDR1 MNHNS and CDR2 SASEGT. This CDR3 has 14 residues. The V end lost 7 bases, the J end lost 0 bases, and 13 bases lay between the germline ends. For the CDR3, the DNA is TGTGCCAGCAAGGGCACAGGGTCCTCCTACGAGCAGTACTTC. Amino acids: CASKGTGSSYEQYF.

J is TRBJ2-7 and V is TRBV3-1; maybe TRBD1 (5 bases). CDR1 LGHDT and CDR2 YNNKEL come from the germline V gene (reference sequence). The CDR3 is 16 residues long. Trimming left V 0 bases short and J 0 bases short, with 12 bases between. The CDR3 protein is CASSQDRGHSSYEQYF. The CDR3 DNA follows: TGTGCCAGCAGCCAAGACCGCGGACACAGCTCCTACGAGCAGTACTTC.

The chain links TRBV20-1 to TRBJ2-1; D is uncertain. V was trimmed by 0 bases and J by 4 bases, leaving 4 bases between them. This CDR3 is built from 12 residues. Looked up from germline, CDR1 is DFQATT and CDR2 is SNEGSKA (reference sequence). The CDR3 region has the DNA TGCAGTGCTAGAGATCCATACAATGAGCAGTTCTTC. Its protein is CSARDPYNEQFF.

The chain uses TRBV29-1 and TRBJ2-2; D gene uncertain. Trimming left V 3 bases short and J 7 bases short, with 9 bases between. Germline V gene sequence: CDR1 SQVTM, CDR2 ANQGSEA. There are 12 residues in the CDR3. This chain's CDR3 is CSVDVLGGELFF. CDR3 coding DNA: TGCAGCGTTGATGTCCTTGGCGGGGAGCTGTTTTTT.

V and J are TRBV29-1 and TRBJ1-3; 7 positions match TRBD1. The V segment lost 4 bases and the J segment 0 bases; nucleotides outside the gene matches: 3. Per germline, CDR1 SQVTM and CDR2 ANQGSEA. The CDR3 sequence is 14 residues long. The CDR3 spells CSVGGGASGNTIYF. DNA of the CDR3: TGCAGCGTTGGAGGGGGCGCCTCTGGAAACACCATATATTTT.

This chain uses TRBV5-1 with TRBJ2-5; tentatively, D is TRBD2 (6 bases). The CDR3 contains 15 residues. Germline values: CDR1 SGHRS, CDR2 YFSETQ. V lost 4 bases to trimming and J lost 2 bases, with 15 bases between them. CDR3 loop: CASSPRGGPQETQYF. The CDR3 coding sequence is TGCGCCAGCAGCCCCCGCGGAGGGCCTCAAGAGACCCAGTACTTC.

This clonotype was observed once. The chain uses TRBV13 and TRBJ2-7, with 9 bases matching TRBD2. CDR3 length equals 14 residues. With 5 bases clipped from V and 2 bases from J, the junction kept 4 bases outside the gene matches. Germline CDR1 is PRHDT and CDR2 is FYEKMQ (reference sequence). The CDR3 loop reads CASSKRGDTYEQYF. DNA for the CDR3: TGTGCCAGCAGCAAGCGGGGGGACACCTACGAGCAGTACTTC.

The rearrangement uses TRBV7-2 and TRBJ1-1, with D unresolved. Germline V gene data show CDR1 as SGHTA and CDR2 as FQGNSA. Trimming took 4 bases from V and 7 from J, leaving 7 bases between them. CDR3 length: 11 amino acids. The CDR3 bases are TGTGCCAGCAGCTACACGGATGAAGCTTTCTTT. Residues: CASSYTDEAFF.

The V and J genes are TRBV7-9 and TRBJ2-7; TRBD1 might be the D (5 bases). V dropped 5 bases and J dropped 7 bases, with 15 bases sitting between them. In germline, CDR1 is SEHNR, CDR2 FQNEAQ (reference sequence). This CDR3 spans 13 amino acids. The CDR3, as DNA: TGTGCCAGCAGCCCCCAGGGCAGTCAAGAGCAGTACTTC. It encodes CASSPQGSQEQYF.